The T cell receptor (beta chain) under discussion was sequenced for a study of T-cell reconstitution after alpha-beta-depleted transplantation in children. This clonotype was recorded only once. CDR1 SGHKS and CDR2 YYEKEE come from the germline V gene (reference sequence). V lost 6 bases, J lost 4 bases, and 10 bases stayed unmatched. This CDR3 is built from 15 residues. The TCRbeta library was prepared with unique molecular identifiers. TCRdb re-called the PCR reads with MiXCR, one entry per CDR3 protein. In the table there are 800,000 to 1,000,000 distinct CDR3 sequences, around 30% of which are singletons.

This receptor was obtained from a boy in the first two years of life who had a stem cell transplant for SCID, so the T cells may come from the graft donor. The V call is TRBV5-5, the J call TRBJ2-3; 8 nucleotides line up with TRBD2. Here the sequenced sample was PBMCs, mostly from graft donor cells, taken 360 days after TCRalphabeta/CD19-depleted stem cell transplant. The CDR3 loop reads CASIPLAGGADTQYF. The CDR3 DNA follows: TGTGCCAGCATCCCTCTGGCGGGGGGAGCAGATACGCAGTATTTT.